This T cell receptor (beta chain) stems from a study of response to subunit inactivated influenza vaccine. Findings and limits, study-wide: The authors offered the suggestion that each seasonal influenza vaccination recruits few new T cells.

Regarding this clonotype: What it binds is unknown.

TCRdb re-called the RT-PCR reads with MiXCR, one entry per CDR3 protein. The sample shows some 500,000 distinct CDR3 sequences, roughly 23% of them seen only once. The V end was cut by 5 bases, the J end by 6 bases, with 20 bases between. The CDR3 is made up of 16 amino acids. CDR1 SGHVS and CDR2 FQNEAQ come from the germline V gene. This sequence joins TRBV7-8 and TRBJ1-5; perhaps TRBD1 as D (5 bases). The sample here was CD4+ T cells sorted from PBMCs, taken 4 to 6 days after vaccination. This clonotype originated in a man aged 50 or older who received an inactivated influenza vaccine. In DNA, the CDR3 is TGTGCCAGCAGCCCTACCGGGGCAGGGCGGAGTCAGCCCCAGCATTTT. This sequence encodes CASSPTGAGRSQPQHF.